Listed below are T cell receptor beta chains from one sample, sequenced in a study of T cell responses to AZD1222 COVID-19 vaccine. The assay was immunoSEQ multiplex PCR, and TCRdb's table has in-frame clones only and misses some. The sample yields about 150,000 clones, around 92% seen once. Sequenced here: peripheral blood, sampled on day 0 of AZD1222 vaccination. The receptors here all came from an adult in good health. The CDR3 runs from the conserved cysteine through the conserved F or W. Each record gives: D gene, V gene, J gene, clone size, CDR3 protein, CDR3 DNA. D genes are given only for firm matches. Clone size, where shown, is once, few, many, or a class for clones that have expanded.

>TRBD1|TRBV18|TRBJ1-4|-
CASSPSRQGGGEKLFF
TGTGCCAGCTCACCGTCTCGACAGGGAGGGGGTGAAAAACTGTTTTTT
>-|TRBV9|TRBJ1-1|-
CASSVGGARNTEAFF
TGTGCCAGCAGCGTAGGGGGGGCACGGAACACTGAAGCTTTCTTT
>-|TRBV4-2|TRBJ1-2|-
CASRGVRSGGEGYTF
TGTGCCAGCAGGGGCGTGCGTTCGGGGGGTGAAGGCTACACCTTC
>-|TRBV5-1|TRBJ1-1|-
CASSSTAEAKAFF
TGCGCCAGCAGCTCTACGGCCGAGGCCAAAGCTTTCTTT
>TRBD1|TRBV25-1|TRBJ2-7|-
CASSESEATGRKGWEQYF
TGTGCCAGCAGTGAATCTGAGGCGACAGGGCGAAAGGGCTGGGAGCAGTACTTC
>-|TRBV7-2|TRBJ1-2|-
CAIFRGLFGYTF
TGTGCCATTTTCCGGGGGCTCTTTGGCTACACCTTC
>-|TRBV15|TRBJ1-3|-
CATSRDGPSRGNTIYF
TGTGCCACCAGCAGAGACGGGCCTAGCCGTGGAAACACCATATATTTT
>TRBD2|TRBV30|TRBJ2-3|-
CAWSPPLAGAFTQYF
TGTGCCTGGAGTCCCCCCCTAGCGGGGGCCTTTACGCAGTATTTT
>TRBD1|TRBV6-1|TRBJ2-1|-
CASSERTGQGEQFF
TGTGCCAGCAGTGAAAGGACAGGACAGGGCGAGCAGTTCTTC
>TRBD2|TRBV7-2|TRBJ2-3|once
CASSASGFRTDTQYF
TGTGCCAGCAGCGCTAGCGGGTTCCGCACAGATACGCAGTATTTT
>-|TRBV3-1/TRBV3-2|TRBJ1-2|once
CASSQALGNYGYTF
TGTGCCAGCAGCCAAGCCTTGGGTAACTATGGCTACACCTTC
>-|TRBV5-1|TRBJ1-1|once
CASSWTGDMNTEAFF
TGCGCCAGCAGCTGGACGGGAGACATGAACACTGAAGCTTTCTTT
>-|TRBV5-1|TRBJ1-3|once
CASSSGDGNTIYF
TGCGCCAGCAGTTCGGGGGATGGAAACACCATATATTTT
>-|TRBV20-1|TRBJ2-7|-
CSASRGVAGAPSAYF
TGCAGTGCTAGTAGGGGAGTGGCGGGGGCCCCCAGCGCGTACTTC
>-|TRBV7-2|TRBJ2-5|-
CASSWVSRGQETQYF
TGTGCCAGCAGCTGGGTTTCTAGGGGCCAAGAGACCCAGTACTTC
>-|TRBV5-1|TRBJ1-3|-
CASSLGSGNTIYF
TGCGCCAGCAGCTTGGGCTCTGGAAACACCATATATTTT
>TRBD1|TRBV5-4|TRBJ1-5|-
CASSPTDRGNQPQHF
TGTGCCAGCAGCCCTACGGACAGGGGAAATCAGCCCCAGCATTTT
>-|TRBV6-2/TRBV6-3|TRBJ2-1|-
CASSYSRNEQFF
TGTGCCAGCAGTTACTCCCGAAATGAGCAGTTCTTC
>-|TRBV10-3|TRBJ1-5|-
CAISGSGYNQPQHF
TGTGCCATCAGCGGTTCAGGGTACAATCAGCCCCAGCATTTT
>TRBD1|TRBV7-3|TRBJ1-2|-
CASSPPRTGAGGIYGYTF
TGTGCCAGCAGCCCCCCAAGGACAGGGGCGGGTGGGATATATGGCTACACCTTC
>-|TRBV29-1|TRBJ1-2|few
CSVNRDGGYFAF
TGCAGCGTAAACCGGGACGGGGGATATTTCGCCTTC
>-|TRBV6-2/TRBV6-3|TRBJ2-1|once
CASSYPEDGSTNYEQFF
TGTGCCAGCAGTTACCCGGAGGATGGTAGTACTAACTATGAGCAGTTCTTC